The 30 T cell receptor beta chains presented below share a single source sample, sequenced in a study of shared clonotypes between healthy human individuals. Libraries were prepared by immunoSEQ multiplex PCR; TCRdb keeps only in-frame clonotypes and omits some of them. The table shows around 500,000 clones, with 70% to 80% occurring only once. The specimen sequenced was PBMCs. The receptors come from a woman between 40 and 50 years old in good health. Some clones in this sample may be carry-over from other donors' samples.

The CDR3 sequence: CASSPGQTYEQYF. The CDR3 nucleotides read TGTGCCAGCAGTCCCGGACAGACCTACGAGCAGTACTTC. This sequence joins TRBV2 and TRBJ2-5; perhaps TRBD1 as D (6 bases). The DNA end is more similar to TRBJ2-7, so the J call may be wrong. The germline CDR1 and CDR2 sequences are SNHLY and FYNNEI. The CDR3 is made up of 13 amino acids.

This clone came up a few times. V gene TRBV6-4 combines with J gene TRBJ1-2; TRBD1 matches 7 bases. The CDR3 spans 16 residues. V trimming: 2 bases; J trimming: 4 bases; junction bases outside the gene matches: 10. The germline V gene has CDR1 MRHNA and CDR2 SNTAGT. CDR3 nucleotide sequence: TGTGCCAGCAGTGACCCCCAAGGGCAGGGGGGCTATGGCTACACCTTC. It translates to CASSDPQGQGGYGYTF.

The chain has TRBV7-3 and TRBJ2-2; 7 bases align to TRBD1. Germline V lookup: CDR1 SGHTA, CDR2 FQGTGA. V shed 6 bases and J 5 bases; nucleotides not matched to a gene: 6. This CDR3 has 14 residues. The DNA for the CDR3 is TGTGCCAGCAGTCGGACAGGTGAAACCGGGGAGCTGTTTTTT. Its protein is CASSRTGETGELFF.

The V gene is TRBV5-1, the J gene TRBJ1-1; D is unclear. This CDR3 contains 13 residues. V was pared by 5 bases and J by 1 base, with 9 bases between. Germline V gives CDR1 SGHRS, CDR2 YFSETQ. This CDR3 reads CASRSEQNTEAFF. CDR3 DNA sequence: TGCGCCAGCAGGAGCGAACAGAACACTGAAGCTTTCTTT. The full variable domain, completed using reference TRBV5-1 and TRBJ1-1, is KAGVTQTPRYLIKTRGQQVTLSCSPISGHRSVSWYQQTPGQGLQFLFEYFSETQRNKGNFPGRFSGRQFSNSRSEMNVSTLELGDSALYLCASRSEQNTEAFFGQGTRLTVV.

V and J are TRBV6-1 and TRBJ2-2, with TRBD1 as a possible D gene (7 bases). This CDR3 contains 13 residues. V was pared by 6 bases and J by 6 bases, with 11 bases between. Looked up from germline, CDR1 is MNHNS and CDR2 is SASEGT. CDR3 DNA sequence: TGTGCCAGCAGGGAGGGGGCGGCCGGGGAGCTGTTTTTT. Its protein product is CASREGAAGELFF.

For this clone: A read error may be the cause here, since a much bigger clone is one base away. The V gene is TRBV7-8, the J gene TRBJ1-1, with D possibly matching TRBD1 (6 bases). Germline CDR1 and CDR2: SGHVS and FQNEAQ. The CDR3 runs 14 residues. CDR3 sequence reads: CANSLQGGITEAFF. The CDR3 DNA is TGTGCCAACAGCTTACAGGGAGGTATCACTGAAGCTTTCTTT.

The rearrangement joins TRBV7-9 to TRBJ2-1, with D maybe TRBD1 (5 bases). Germline CDR1 SEHNR, CDR2 FQNEAQ (reference sequence). The V end was cut by 0 bases, the J end by 9 bases, with 12 bases between. This CDR3 is 14 amino acids long. This CDR3 reads CASSLAGVVGEQFF. The CDR3, as DNA: TGTGCCAGCAGCTTAGCAGGGGTTGTAGGTGAGCAGTTCTTC.

The J gene is TRBJ2-2, the V gene TRBV18; 15 bases agree with TRBD2. The CDR3 contains 16 residues. Germline CDR1 and CDR2: KGHSH and LQKENI. V lost 3 bases and J lost 5; bases outside the gene matches: 1. CDR3 amino acids: CASSPGLAGGTGELFF. The CDR3 nucleotides are TGTGCCAGCTCACCGGGACTAGCGGGAGGTACCGGGGAGCTGTTTTTT.

V and J are TRBV7-2 and TRBJ1-1; D gene uncertain. In germline, CDR1 is SGHTA, CDR2 FQGNSA. This CDR3 comprises 13 residues. Trimming pared 1 base from V and 9 bases from J, leaving 12 bases between. This CDR3 is CASSLESTVKAFF. DNA of the CDR3: TGTGCCAGCAGCTTAGAATCGACCGTTAAAGCTTTCTTT.

CDR3 nucleotides: TGTGCCAGCAGCGGAGGACAGAAGGGTAACTATGGCTACACCTTC. Its translation: CASSGGQKGNYGYTF. This rearrangement joins TRBV7-9 to TRBJ1-2, with D possibly TRBD1 on 6 matching bases. The germline V gene encodes CDR1 SEHNR and CDR2 FQNEAQ (reference sequence). V was trimmed by 5 bases and J by 1 base, leaving 14 bases between them. This CDR3 region has 15 residues.

This clone was recorded once. Being one base from a much bigger clone, this may be a read error. The genes are TRBV30 and TRBJ2-7; no reliable D call. V was trimmed by 4 bases and J by 2 bases, leaving 9 bases between them. The CDR3 consists of 12 residues. Germline V gives CDR1 GTSNPN, CDR2 SVGIG (reference sequence). CDR3 bases: TGTGCCTGGACAATAGCTACCTACGAGCAGTACTTC. It is translated as CAWTIATYEQYF.

The chain recombines TRBV5-1 with TRBJ2-1; TRBD1 agrees at 10 bases. Germline V gene lookup returns CDR1 SGHRS and CDR2 YFSETQ. The trim removed 2 bases at V and 5 bases at J, leaving 7 bases unmatched. The CDR3 sequence is 16 residues long. DNA of the CDR3: TGCGCCAGCAGCTTCACCGGGACAGGGGTCGACAATGAGCAGTTCTTC. This codes for CASSFTGTGVDNEQFF.

This clone appeared a few times. This sequence joins TRBV28 and TRBJ2-7; the D gene is possibly TRBD1 (5 bases). Deletions cut 6 bases from V and 0 bases from J, with 12 bases between. The CDR3 is 14 amino acids. The germline gives CDR1 MDHEN, CDR2 SYDVKM. Here the CDR3 reads CASRKTGSSYEQYF. CDR3 DNA: TGTGCCAGCAGAAAAACAGGTTCCTCCTACGAGCAGTACTTC.

The chain joins TRBV4-2 to TRBJ2-7; TRBD2 matches 15 bases. The CDR3 spans 19 residues. Trimming at V came to 3 bases and at J to 0 bases, leaving 9 bases not matched to a gene. Germline loops: CDR1 LGHNA, CDR2 YNFKEQ. DNA of the CDR3: TGTGCCAGCAGCCACCGGGGACTAGCGGGAGGTTCGGGCTCCTACGAGCAGTACTTC. Translation gives CASSHRGLAGGSGSYEQYF.

About this clone itself: Other nucleotide sequences in the sample specify the same CDR3. The V call is TRBV20-1, the J call TRBJ2-1, with unresolved D. The CDR3 sequence is 11 residues long. Between the trimmed V and J ends, which lost 4 bases and 10 bases, there was a span of 11 bases. Germline V gene lookup returns CDR1 DFQATT and CDR2 SNEGSKA (reference sequence). Here the CDR3 reads CSANRLGEQFF. The DNA of the CDR3 is TGCAGTGCTAATCGACTCGGGGAGCAGTTCTTC.

This chain links TRBV20-1 with TRBJ1-2, with TRBD1 identical over 7 bases. The CDR3 extends over 11 amino acids. J was trimmed by 3 bases and V by 8 bases; bases with no gene match: 3. From germline, CDR1 is DFQATT and CDR2 SNEGSKA (reference sequence). Written as DNA, the CDR3 is TGCAGTCCAACAGGGGACTATGGCTACACCTTC. Residues: CSPTGDYGYTF.

The rearrangement uses TRBV9 and TRBJ2-7, with 7 bases matching TRBD1. The ends lost 0 bases at V and 3 bases at J; junction bases unmatched: 6. This CDR3 has 15 amino acids. Looked up from germline, CDR1 is SGDLS and CDR2 is YYNGEE. The CDR3 coding sequence is TGTGCCAGCAGCGTAGAGGGACAGCTGGGCTACGAGCAGTACTTC. This encodes CASSVEGQLGYEQYF.

The V and J genes are TRBV28 and TRBJ2-2; no firm D call. Trimming left V 6 bases short and J 7 bases short, with 3 bases between. Per germline, CDR1 MDHEN and CDR2 SYDVKM. The CDR3 is 10 amino acids. The CDR3, as DNA: TGTGCCAGCAGCAGCGGGGAGCTGTTTTTT. Its translation is CASSSGELFF. Variable domain in full (rest from reference TRBV28 and TRBJ2-2): DVKVTQSSRYLVKRTGEKVFLECVQDMDHENMFWYRQDPGLGLRLIYFSYDVKMKEKGDIPEGYSVSREKKERFSLILESASTNQTSMYLCASSSGELFFGEGSRLTVL.

This sequence joins TRBV5-4 and TRBJ1-3; the match to TRBD1 covers 7 bases. The CDR3 is made up of 15 amino acids. The germline gives CDR1 SGHNT, CDR2 YYREEE (reference sequence). Trimming at V came to 4 bases and at J to 3 bases, leaving 7 bases not matched to a gene. The CDR3 nucleotides are TGTGCCAGCAGCCCCGACAGGGCTGTTGGAAACACCATATATTTT. This gives the protein CASSPDRAVGNTIYF.

The chain joins TRBV18 to TRBJ1-2, with D perhaps matching TRBD1 (5 bases). The germline V and J ends were trimmed by 2 bases and 0 bases, with 7 bases remaining between them. Germline CDR1 and CDR2: KGHSH and LQKENI. The CDR3 spans 14 residues. CDR3 sequence: CASSPDRANYGYTF. In DNA form, the CDR3 reads TGTGCCAGCTCACCAGACAGAGCTAACTATGGCTACACCTTC.

This chain joins TRBV20-1 and TRBJ2-3; 7 bases agree with TRBD1. The length of the CDR3 is 11 residues. Germline lookup yields CDR1 DFQATT and CDR2 SNEGSKA (reference sequence). V trimming: 5 bases; J trimming: 7 bases; junction bases outside the gene matches: 3. Here the CDR3 DNA reads TGCAGTGCTGGGACAGCCTATACGCAGTATTTT. Its protein product is CSAGTAYTQYF.

The chain couples TRBV7-2 to TRBJ2-7; a weak D match, TRBD2 (6 bases). Germline values: CDR1 SGHTA, CDR2 FQGNSA. CDR3 length: 15 amino acids. V shed 5 bases and J shed 4 bases, with 18 bases lying between them. The CDR3 sequence: CASSTPPFGGYEQYF. CDR3 DNA: TGTGCCAGCAGCACCCCCCCCTTTGGGGGGTACGAGCAGTACTTC.

This sequence joins TRBV15 and TRBJ2-1; 8 bases map to TRBD2. In germline, CDR1 is LNHNV, CDR2 YYDKDF (reference sequence). This CDR3 is 17 amino acids long. The trim removed 5 bases at V and 4 bases at J, leaving 13 bases unmatched. The CDR3 spells CATSGFTGTRNYNEQFF. As DNA, the CDR3 is TGTGCCACCAGCGGATTTACCGGGACTAGAAATTACAATGAGCAGTTCTTC. Filled out from reference TRBV15 and TRBJ2-1, the complete variable domain reads DAMVIQNPRYQVTQFGKPVTLSCSQTLNHNVMYWYQQKSSQAPKLLFHYYDKDFNNEADTPDNFQSRRPNTSFCFLDIRSPGLGDTAMYLCATSGFTGTRNYNEQFFGPGTRLTVL.

V usage is TRBV14 and J usage is TRBJ2-5; D gene uncertain. Germline loops: CDR1 SGHDN, CDR2 FVKESK. V gave up 0 bases and J gave up 0 bases, with 11 bases separating them. The CDR3 runs 16 residues. In nucleotides, the CDR3 is TGTGCCAGCAGCCAAGATTGGTCACCGTACCAAGAGACCCAGTACTTC. Translated, it gives CASSQDWSPYQETQYF. The full variable domain, rest sourced from reference TRBV14 and TRBJ2-5, is EAGVTQFPSHSVIEKGQTVTLRCDPISGHDNLYWYRRVMGKEIKFLLHFVKESKQDESGMPNNRFLAERTGGTYSTLKVQPAELEDSGVYFCASSQDWSPYQETQYFGPGTRLLVL.

The V call is TRBV30, the J call TRBJ1-1; D is unresolved. The CDR3 is 12 residues long. Germline values: CDR1 GTSNPN, CDR2 SVGIG (reference sequence). Trimming shortened V by 1 base and J by 6 bases, and 9 bases separated the two germline ends. The CDR3 reads CAWSDTGAEAFF. The CDR3 bases are TGTGCCTGGAGTGATACTGGAGCTGAAGCTTTCTTT.

About this clone: Just one base apart from a much larger clone, this may be a read error. The rearrangement links TRBV6-1 to TRBJ1-1; 9 nucleotides align to TRBD1. Germline CDR1 is MNHNS and CDR2 is SASEGT. This CDR3 is 15 amino acids long. The CDR3 is CASGEEGTGITEAFF. The CDR3 nucleotides read TGTGCCAGCGGTGAAGAGGGGACAGGGATCACTGAAGCTTTCTTT.

The rearrangement joins TRBV6-4 to TRBJ2-1, with D possibly matching TRBD1 (5 bases). Germline CDR1 reads MRHNA; CDR2 reads SNTAGT. This CDR3 has 15 amino acids. V shed 0 bases and J shed 5 bases, with 11 bases lying between them. The CDR3 nucleotides read TGTGCCAGCAGTGACTCGACAGCAGGGAACAATGAGCAGTTCTTC. Translating it yields CASSDSTAGNNEQFF.

A word on this clone: This may be a read error, as it is one base from a much larger clone. This chain uses TRBV2 with TRBJ2-7, with D unclear. Looked up from germline, CDR1 is SNHLY and CDR2 is FYNNEI. Trimming removed 6 bases from V and 3 bases from J, with 6 bases in between. The length of the CDR3 is 11 residues. The CDR3 spells CASSPGYEQYF. CDR3 DNA sequence: TGTGCCAGCAGCCCGGGCTACGAGCAGTACTTC.

This sequence joins TRBV4-1 and TRBJ2-7; TRBD1 matches 8 bases. Germline CDR1 is MGHRA and CDR2 is YSYEKL. Unmatched junction bases numbered 8, after V lost 4 bases and J lost 0 bases. CDR3 length: 16 residues. This CDR3 is CASSRLDRAFSYEQYF. DNA for the CDR3: TGCGCCAGCAGCCGGTTGGACAGGGCGTTCTCCTACGAGCAGTACTTC.

The J gene is TRBJ2-7, the V gene TRBV6-1; D is uncertain. V dropped 4 bases and J dropped 0 bases, with 10 bases sitting between them. Per germline, CDR1 MNHNS and CDR2 SASEGT. The CDR3 is 14 amino acids. The DNA for the CDR3 is TGTGCCAGCAGTGCGAGGACCGCCTCCTACGAGCAGTACTTC. It yields the protein CASSARTASYEQYF.